One sample yielded the 7 T cell receptor beta chains listed below, sequenced in a study of vaccination effects on CD4 cells after COVID-19 (dated by TCRdb to 2021 to 2024). To identify antigen-specific CD4+ T cell clonotypes by their expansion, the ViraFEST assay first stimulated PBMC with viral peptide pools and then applied TCR sequencing. After less than 13 days of culture, CD4+ T cells were isolated with the EasySep CD4+ T cell isolation kit. Convalescent patients had PCR-confirmed SARS-CoV-2 infection between March and December 2020, before Alpha, Beta and Delta variants emerged in the United States. Receptor libraries were prepared by the immunoSEQ multiplex PCR assay. TCRdb took this table from immuneACCESS and kept in-frame rearrangements with V and J called. Such tables lack part of the clones; where checked against another copy, unresolved V genes explain under half of the gap, and the rest is unexplained. The sample table records roughly 26,000 clones; 75% to 80% of these occur just once. The ten largest clones add up to about 16% of the sample.

The antigens these receptors bind are not known. The sequencing used CD4+ T cells from PBMCs cultured with HCoV-NL63 spike peptides, collected before COVID-19 vaccination. What the cell subset or site label conveys for this sample: HCoV-NL63 spike overlapping peptide pool stimulation. The origin of the receptors is a human donor who had a prior SARS-CoV-2 infection.

The genes are TRBV12-5 and TRBJ2-5, with D possibly being TRBD1 (7 bases). The length of the CDR3 is 13 residues. CDR1 and CDR2 (germline): LGHNT, FRNRAP. Trimming removed 9 bases at V and 2 bases at J, with 13 bases between. The CDR3 DNA is TGTGCTAGCGGGGGACAGTTACAAGAGACCCAGTACTTC. Encoded protein: CASGGQLQETQYF. The variable domain in full, with the rest retrieved from reference TRBV12-5 and TRBJ2-5, is DARVTQTPRHKVTEMGQEVTMRCQPILGHNTVFWYRQTMMQGLELLAYFRNRAPLDDSGMPKDRFSAEMPDATLATLKIQPSEPRDSAVYFCASGGQLQETQYFGPGTRLLVL.

The chain has TRBV5-5 and TRBJ2-2; D gene ambiguous. Trimming took off 6 bases at V and 0 bases at J, with 9 bases between the two ends. Looked up from germline, CDR1 is SGHKS and CDR2 is YYEKEE (reference sequence). This CDR3 contains 14 residues. The CDR3: CASTRLTNTGELFF. The CDR3 DNA reads as TGTGCCAGCACCCGACTTACGAACACCGGGGAGCTGTTTTTT. Based on the CDR3 plus reference TRBV5-5 and TRBJ2-2, the full variable domain is DAGVTQSPTHLIKTRGQQVTLRCSPISGHKSVSWYQQVLGQGPQFIFQYYEKEERGRGNFPDRFSARQFPNYSSELNVNALLLGDSALYLCASTRLTNTGELFFGEGSRLTVL.

V and J are TRBV10-1 and TRBJ2-7, with 9 nucleotides matching TRBD1. Looked up from germline, CDR1 is WNHNN and CDR2 is SYGVQD (reference sequence). This CDR3 region has 14 residues. V shed 9 bases and J 4 bases; nucleotides not matched to a gene: 10. DNA of the CDR3: TGCGCCAGGACCTCCGGGACAGGGTTTTACGAGCAGTACTTC. Protein sequence: CARTSGTGFYEQYF.

The chain links TRBV4-3 to TRBJ2-3, with 7 bases lining up with TRBD1. The germline CDR1 and CDR2 sequences are LGHNA and YSLEER. The CDR3 sequence is 18 residues long. V shed 2 bases, J shed 0 bases, and the junction held 11 bases outside the gene matches. CDR3 in DNA: TGCGCCAGCAGCCAACGTCCTACCGGGACAGCTAGCACAGATACGCAGTATTTT. Protein: CASSQRPTGTASTDTQYF.

V and J are TRBV19 and TRBJ1-4, with 8 bases that match TRBD1. CDR1 and CDR2 (germline): LNHDA, SQIVND (reference sequence). J lost 5 bases, V lost 3 bases, and 8 bases had no gene match. The CDR3 has 16 residues. This chain's CDR3 is CASSITTGVLNEKLFF. DNA for the CDR3: TGTGCCAGTAGTATCACGACAGGGGTCTTAAATGAAAAACTGTTTTTT.

This clone was detected a few times. V and J are TRBV3-1 (or the pseudogene TRBV3-2) and TRBJ2-7, with D perhaps TRBD2 (5 bases). The CDR3 contains 14 residues. Germline V lookup: CDR1 LGHDT, CDR2 YNNKEL (reference sequence). Trimming shortened V by 4 bases and J by 6 bases, and 16 bases separated the two germline ends. The CDR3 is CASSPLPVGGEQYF. Here the CDR3 DNA reads TGTGCCAGCAGCCCCCTACCGGTCGGAGGCGAGCAGTACTTC.

The chain employs TRBV5-1 and TRBJ2-7; TRBD1 is a possible D gene (6 bases). V was cut by 4 bases and J by 4 bases, with 9 bases left in between. CDR1 SGHRS and CDR2 YFSETQ come from the germline V gene. The CDR3 is 12 residues long. CDR3: CASSPQGYEQYF. Here the CDR3 DNA reads TGCGCCAGCAGCCCCCAGGGGTACGAGCAGTACTTC.